This T cell receptor beta chain was recorded in a study of human thymus T cells. Of note for this clone: Its antigen is unidentified.

The CDR3 is made up of 15 amino acids. Unmatched junction bases numbered 6, after V lost 3 bases and J lost 5 bases. Germline V gives CDR1 LGHNA, CDR2 YSLEER. Profiling relied on immunoSEQ multiplex PCR, and the TCRdb table lists in-frame clones only, not all of them. The data show around 130,000 clones, approximately 96% seen once. Study-level findings and limits: Apparent bias marked the V and J gene usage of thymic and blood repertoires.

Corrective heart surgery yielded resections, and these provided the thymus tissue. The rearrangement links TRBV4-3 to TRBJ2-1; TRBD2 aligns across 8 bases. The receptor's source is a boy under two years old with a congenital heart defect but otherwise immunologically healthy. The specimen was thymus tissue. CDR3 in DNA: TGCGCCAGCAGCCAGGGACTAGGAGAGGACAATGAGCAGTTCTTC. It is translated as CASSQGLGEDNEQFF.